The next 14 T cell receptor beta chains were all read from a single sample in a study of monozygotic twins with inflammatory bowel disease. From its re-call of the 5' RACE reads, TCRdb lists each CDR3 protein once, without DNA. This sample contains around 190,000 distinct CDR3 sequences. Sequenced sample: blood. The receptors originated from a human donor with ulcerative colitis or Crohn's disease, or a healthy co-twin of an affected twin (not recorded which).

The chain has TRBV5-1 and TRBJ2-7. Germline V gene data show CDR1 as SGHRS and CDR2 as YFSETQ. CDR3 size: 13 residues. The CDR3 sequence: CASSFDTTYEQYF.

V gene TRBV7-2 combines with J gene TRBJ1-2; TCRdb gives TRBD1 as the D gene, but with no DNA this cannot be confirmed. The CDR3 length is 16 residues. The germline CDR1 and CDR2 sequences are SGHTA and FQGNSA. CDR3 in amino acids: CASSDDLLGVGNGYTF.

The chain uses TRBV12-3 or TRBV12-4 and TRBJ2-2; TCRdb calls TRBD2, which cannot be checked without DNA. CDR3 length: 14 residues. The CDR3 sequence is CASSFNSQPGELFF.

The V call is TRBV20-1, the J call TRBJ1-5. The CDR3 has 14 residues. Germline CDR1 reads DFQATT; CDR2 reads SNEGSKA (reference sequence). CDR3 sequence: CSASSAESNQPQHF.

V and J are TRBV5-1 and TRBJ2-3. The CDR3 spans 12 residues. The germline V gene has CDR1 SGHRS and CDR2 YFSETQ. This CDR3 is CASYTSTDTQYF.

The rearrangement links TRBV11-2 to TRBJ1-5; absent DNA, TCRdb's TRBD1 call cannot be checked. Germline assignment: CDR1 SGHAT and CDR2 FQNNGV. The CDR3 is 14 amino acids. The CDR3 protein is CASSSVARNQPQHF.

The rearrangement uses TRBV9 and TRBJ1-1. Germline V gives CDR1 SGDLS, CDR2 YYNGEE. This CDR3 spans 14 amino acids. The CDR3 loop reads CASSILDRNTEAFF.

The chain carries TRBV5-1 and TRBJ1-1. The V gene's germline CDR1 is SGHRS and CDR2 YFSETQ. The length of the CDR3 is 13 residues. CDR3: CASSLLAADIAFF.

The chain combines TRBV5-1 with TRBJ2-5; the D gene TCRdb calls, TRBD1, cannot be checked with no DNA. The CDR3 covers 13 residues. The germline V gene encodes CDR1 SGHRS and CDR2 YFSETQ. CDR3 amino acids: CASHWTGAETQYF.

This chain links TRBV18 with TRBJ2-5; TCRdb lists TRBD2, though no DNA is available to test this call. CDR3 length: 16 residues. Germline V gene lookup returns CDR1 KGHSH and CDR2 LQKENI. Here the CDR3 reads CASSQVVRATRETQYF.

The V and J genes are TRBV19 and TRBJ1-5; no DNA is available, so the TRBD1 call from TCRdb remains unchecked. The V gene's germline CDR1 is LNHDA and CDR2 SQIVND (reference sequence). There are 13 residues in the CDR3. Here the CDR3 reads CATRRVEDQPQHF.

The chain combines TRBV7-2 with TRBJ1-5. This CDR3 region has 15 residues. Germline CDR1 and CDR2: SGHTA and FQGNSA. CDR3 in amino acids: CASSLDSIRNQPQHF.

The V and J genes are TRBV5-5 and TRBJ1-6; TCRdb names TRBD1, which stays unverified in the absence of DNA. This CDR3 has 14 amino acids. Germline CDR1 SGHKS, CDR2 YYEKEE (reference sequence). CDR3 region: CASSLYLGGSPLHF.

V gene TRBV19 combines with J gene TRBJ1-1; TCRdb reports TRBD1, a call that lacks DNA to check it against. CDR1 LNHDA and CDR2 SQIVND come from the germline V gene (reference sequence). The length of the CDR3 is 14 residues. The CDR3 region is CASGSTALNTEAFF.